This TCR beta chain was profiled in a study of cytomegalovirus exposure and HLA in healthy donors. Study as a whole: Early release data held 80 million to 100 million unique TCRs from HLA-typed donors.

The CDR3 covers 13 residues. Germline V CDR1 and CDR2: MGHRA, YSYEKL. V was clipped by 2 bases and J by 3 bases, with 7 bases between them. The PCR was carried out with 60 Vbeta primers and 13 Jbeta primers. Assay: immunoSEQ multiplex PCR; the TCRdb copy retains only in-frame clones and omits some. Counted here are around 130,000 clones, around 8.5% occurring once; the ten biggest clones make up 4.5% to 6%. The chain carries TRBV4-1 and TRBJ1-2; D is undetermined. Specimen: PBMCs. The source is a man aged 35 to 55 in good health and CMV-seronegative. CDR3 sequence: CASSQTGYYGYTF. DNA of the CDR3: TGCGCCAGCAGCCAAACGGGGTACTATGGCTACACCTTC.